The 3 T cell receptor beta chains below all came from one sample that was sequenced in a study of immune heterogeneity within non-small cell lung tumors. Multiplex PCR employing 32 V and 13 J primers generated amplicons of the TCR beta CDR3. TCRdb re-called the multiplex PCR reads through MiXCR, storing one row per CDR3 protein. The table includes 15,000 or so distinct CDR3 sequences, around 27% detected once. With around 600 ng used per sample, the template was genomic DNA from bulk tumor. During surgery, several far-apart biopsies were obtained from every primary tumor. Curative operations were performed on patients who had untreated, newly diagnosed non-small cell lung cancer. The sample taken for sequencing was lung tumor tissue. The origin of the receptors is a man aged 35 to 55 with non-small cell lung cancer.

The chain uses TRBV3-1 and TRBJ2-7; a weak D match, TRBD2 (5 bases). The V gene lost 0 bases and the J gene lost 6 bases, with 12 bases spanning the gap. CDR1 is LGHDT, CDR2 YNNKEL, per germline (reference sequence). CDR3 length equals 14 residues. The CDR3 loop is CASSQELEGSEQYF. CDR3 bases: TGTGCCAGCAGCCAAGAACTCGAAGGGAGCGAGCAGTACTTC.

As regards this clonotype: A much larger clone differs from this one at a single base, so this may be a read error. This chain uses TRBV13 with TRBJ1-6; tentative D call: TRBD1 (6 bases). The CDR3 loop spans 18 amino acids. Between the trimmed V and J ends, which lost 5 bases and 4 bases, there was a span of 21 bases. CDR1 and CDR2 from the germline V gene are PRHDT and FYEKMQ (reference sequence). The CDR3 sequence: CASSMLKGTCSYNSPLHF. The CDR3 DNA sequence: TGTGCCAGCAGCATGCTAAAAGGGACATGTTCTTATAATTCACCCCTCCACTTT. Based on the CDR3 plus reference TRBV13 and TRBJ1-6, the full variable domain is AAGVIQSPRHLIKEKRETATLKCYPIPRHDTVYWYQQGPGQDPQFLISFYEKMQSDKGSIPDRFSAQQFSDYHSELNMSSLELGDSALYFCASSMLKGTCSYNSPLHFGNGTRLTVT.

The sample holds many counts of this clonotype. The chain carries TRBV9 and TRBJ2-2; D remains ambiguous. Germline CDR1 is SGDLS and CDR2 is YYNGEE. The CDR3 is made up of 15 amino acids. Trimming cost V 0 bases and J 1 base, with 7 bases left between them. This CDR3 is CASSVGGGNTGELFF. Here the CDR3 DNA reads TGTGCCAGCAGCGTAGGAGGTGGGAACACCGGGGAGCTGTTTTTT. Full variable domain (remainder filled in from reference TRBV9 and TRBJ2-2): DSGVTQTPKHLITATGQRVTLRCSPRSGDLSVYWYQQSLDQGLQFLIQYYNGEERAKGNILERFSAQQFPDLHSELNLSSLELGDSALYFCASSVGGGNTGELFFGEGSRLTVL.